This T cell receptor (beta chain) was profiled in a study of blood T cell repertoires in COVID-19. Study at large: COVID-19 samples, acute and convalescent, were from the United States, Italy and Spain.

How the authors handled the data: Reference gene primer amplification yielded estimated nucleated cell counts. Sequencing used immunoSEQ multiplex PCR; TCRdb keeps in-frame clones, though not all of them. V and J calls plus clone size are reproduced from that table; the DNA served to infer D and trimming. The data hold 18,000 or so clones, with approximately 95% observed a single time. CDR3 size: 13 residues. Germline values: CDR1 SQVTM, CDR2 ANQGSEA. V shed 7 bases and J 5 bases; nucleotides not matched to a gene: 9. The chain has TRBV29-1 and TRBJ1-2; TRBD1 agrees at 8 bases. Sample: peripheral blood. This clonotype was sampled from a woman aged 45 to 65 with active COVID-19. CDR3 loop: CSASTGDPYGYTF. The CDR3 DNA follows: TGCAGCGCCTCGACAGGGGACCCTTATGGCTACACCTTC.